This T cell receptor beta chain was sequenced in a study of T cell responses to AZD1222 COVID-19 vaccine. Profiled with immunoSEQ multiplex PCR; TCRdb holds only in-frame clones, not every one. The sample lists more than 95,000 clones; 85% to 90% were seen once. Whole-study results and caveats: Spike-specific TCRs gained breadth and depth after people received two AZD1222 doses. Along spike, vaccine-associated CD4 TCRs were found throughout, with dominance at 160-218 and 743-854.

Trimming removed 1 base from V and 6 bases from J; junction bases left unmatched: 7. CDR1 and CDR2 (germline): MNHEY, SMNVEV (reference sequence). The CDR3 contains 15 residues. This clone was seen a handful of times. Its antigen is not known. The chain carries TRBV27 and TRBJ1-2; 8 nucleotides match TRBD1. The TCR originated in an adult in good health. Source: peripheral blood, taken on day 0 of AZD1222 vaccination. The CDR3: CASSLWGSGGHGYTF. The CDR3 DNA reads TGTGCCAGCAGTTTATGGGGATCAGGGGGCCATGGCTACACCTTC.